This TCR beta chain was found in a study of cytomegalovirus exposure and HLA in healthy donors. Study conclusions and caveats: In a later analysis, TCR beta V- and J-gene trimming showed a link to a missense DCLRE1C variant. Specificity of a few CMV-associated chains for CMV antigens was verified in vitro. In presence/absence analyses, roughly uniform sequencing depth across donors was assumed. Cytomegalovirus status was reportedly diagnosed by the classifier with high sensitivity and specificity.

The PCR employed 60 Vbeta primers together with 13 Jbeta primers. Clones were read by immunoSEQ multiplex PCR, and TCRdb kept only the in-frame ones, dropping some. There are 120,000 to 150,000 clones in the sample; approximately 82% occur only once, and approximately 1.9% lies in the top ten. CDR1 and CDR2 (germline): SGHTA, FQGNSA. The CDR3 has 14 amino acids. Trimming cost V 0 bases and J 7 bases; bases outside gene matches: 4. This clone turned up a few times. Its antigen is currently unknown. The sample taken for sequencing was PBMCs. This chain joins TRBV7-2 and TRBJ2-3, with 7 bases fitting TRBD1. This sequence originates from a woman in her thirties or forties in good health and CMV-seronegative. DNA of the CDR3: TGTGCCAGCAGCTTAGCGGGACAGACGTATACGCAGTATTTT. Amino acids: CASSLAGQTYTQYF.